These T cell receptor beta chains were read from a single sample in a study of T cell changes during pregnancy in multiple sclerosis. Clones were read by immunoSEQ multiplex PCR, and TCRdb kept only the in-frame ones, dropping some. The data contain 100,000 or so clones, about 93% of them singletons. Sample: peripheral blood, taken in the first trimester of pregnancy. The receptors were gathered from a female donor with multiple sclerosis, enrolled in a pregnancy study. CDR3s include the opening cysteine and the closing phenylalanine or tryptophan. D genes are given only for firm matches.

cdr3_nt,cdr3_aa,d_call,j_call,v_call
TGTGCCAGCAGCGTAGACGGGACTCCCTACGAGCAGTACTTC,CASSVDGTPYEQYF,-,TRBJ2-7,TRBV9
TGTGCCAGCAGTGGACTAGCGGGGGGACGCGAGACCCAGTACTTC,CASSGLAGGRETQYF,TRBD2,TRBJ2-5,TRBV6-6
TGCGCCAGCGGGTGGACAGGGGAAGGGGCTGAAGCTTTCTTT,CASGWTGEGAEAFF,TRBD1,TRBJ1-1,TRBV5-1
TGTGCCAGCAGAGAGCGGACCGGGACAGGGGAGACCCAGTACTTC,CASRERTGTGETQYF,TRBD1,TRBJ2-5,TRBV27
TGTGCCAGCAGCCCCGAGATTGGCGGGGGCACCGGGGAGCTGTTTTTT,CASSPEIGGGTGELFF,TRBD2,TRBJ2-2,TRBV7-2
TGTGCCAGCATCGAGGGAACCGGGGAGCTGTTTTTT,CASIEGTGELFF,-,TRBJ2-2,TRBV2
TGTGCCAGTAGTTATGTCCGGGACAGTCTAAAGTTTTTT,CASSYVRDSLKFF,TRBD1,TRBJ1-4,TRBV19
TGTGCCAGTAGTCCCTCAACCTCCCAAGCCGGCGAGCAGTACTTC,CASSPSTSQAGEQYF,-,TRBJ2-7,TRBV19
TGCAGCGTCCAGGGGGGCTCCCAAGAGACCCAGTACTTC,CSVQGGSQETQYF,-,TRBJ2-5,TRBV29-1
TGCAGTGCTAGAGATATGAACACCATATATTTT,CSARDMNTIYF,-,TRBJ1-3,TRBV20-1
TGTGCCAGCAGCTTAGGATGGACTAGCGGGGGCAGCACAGATACGCAGTATTTT,CASSLGWTSGGSTDTQYF,TRBD2,TRBJ2-3,TRBV11-2